The 28 T cell receptor beta chains below all came from one sample that was sequenced in a study of shared clonotypes between healthy human individuals. Clones were sequenced by immunoSEQ multiplex PCR, and TCRdb holds only the in-frame ones, with some missing. The profile covers 400,000 to 600,000 clones, with 75% to 85% appearing a single time and about 13% taken by the ten largest. The sample consisted of PBMCs. All receptors derive from a woman in her thirties or forties in good health. Some clones in this sample may be carry-over from other donors' samples.

The V gene is TRBV19, the J gene TRBJ1-1, with TRBD1 as a possible D gene (6 bases). With 3 bases removed from V and 1 base from J, the gap between germline ends came to 15 bases. Per the germline V gene, CDR1 is LNHDA and CDR2 is SQIVND (reference sequence). CDR3 length: 16 residues. The CDR3 loop reads CASSIQTGRKNTEAFF. The CDR3 DNA follows: TGTGCCAGTAGTATCCAAACAGGGAGGAAGAACACTGAAGCTTTCTTT.

The genes are TRBV6-4 and TRBJ2-2; 9 nucleotides match TRBD2. The germline CDR1 and CDR2 sequences are MRHNA and SNTAGT. The CDR3 has 19 residues. J gave up 4 bases and V 0 bases, and 12 bases lay outside the gene matches. CDR3 protein: CASSDSLLAGSAPTGELFF. The CDR3 coding sequence is TGTGCCAGCAGTGACTCTTTGCTAGCGGGGTCAGCACCCACCGGGGAGCTGTTTTTT.

V gene TRBV28 combines with J gene TRBJ1-2; 8 bases are shared with TRBD1. This CDR3 has 16 amino acids. J lost 4 bases, V lost 3 bases, and 10 bases had no gene match. Germline V gives CDR1 MDHEN, CDR2 SYDVKM. CDR3 protein: CASSFPVDRAIYGYTF. The CDR3 bases are TGTGCCAGCAGTTTTCCCGTGGACAGGGCAATCTATGGCTACACCTTC.

The chain employs TRBV7-8 and TRBJ1-1; the D gene is possibly TRBD1 (5 bases). Per the germline V gene, CDR1 is SGHVS and CDR2 is FQNEAQ. This CDR3 region has 15 residues. Trimming removed 0 bases from V and 4 bases from J, with 12 bases in between. CDR3 nucleotides: TGTGCCAGCAGCTTAGCGATTGGGGGGGGCACTGAAGCTTTCTTT. It is translated as CASSLAIGGGTEAFF.

There are a few counts of this clone. The chain uses TRBV5-4 and TRBJ1-4, with D possibly TRBD1 on 5 matching bases. CDR1 is SGHNT and CDR2 is YYREEE in the germline V gene (reference sequence). The CDR3 covers 14 residues. Trimming took off 5 bases at V and 8 bases at J, with 16 bases between the two ends. The CDR3 is CASSEDKRDEKLFF. CDR3 in DNA: TGTGCCAGCAGTGAGGATAAGCGGGACGAAAAACTGTTTTTT.

This clone was seen a single time. The genes are TRBV4-3 and TRBJ1-1; tentative D call: TRBD1 (5 bases). This CDR3 has 15 residues. Trimming shortened V by 0 bases and J by 3 bases, and 11 bases separated the two germline ends. Germline CDR1 reads LGHNA; CDR2 reads YSLEER. The CDR3: CASSQEHRQHTEAFF. The CDR3 DNA is TGCGCCAGCAGCCAAGAACACCGACAGCACACTGAAGCTTTCTTT.

With regard to this clone: At the DNA level, this CDR3 is encoded by other sequences in the same sample as well. The V and J genes are TRBV20-1 and TRBJ2-3; D not resolved. CDR1 is DFQATT and CDR2 is SNEGSKA in the germline V gene (reference sequence). CDR3 length: 11 amino acids. V shed 3 bases and J shed 4 bases, with 5 bases lying between them. The DNA of the CDR3 is TGCAGTGCTAGTCTCGCAGATACGCAGTATTTT. This gives the protein CSASLADTQYF.

This chain uses TRBV18 with TRBJ2-1, with 9 bases that match TRBD2. With 3 bases clipped from V and 12 bases from J, the junction kept 12 bases outside the gene matches. The CDR3 covers 15 residues. CDR1 is KGHSH and CDR2 is LQKENI in the germline V gene. CDR3 sequence reads: CASSPGGGGRAVQFF. For the CDR3, the DNA is TGTGCCAGCTCACCGGGAGGCGGCGGGAGGGCCGTGCAGTTCTTC.

The gene calls are TRBV10-3 and TRBJ1-4; TRBD1 might be the D (5 bases). The CDR3 has 14 amino acids. Germline V gene data show CDR1 as ENHRY and CDR2 as SYGVKD. V dropped 5 bases and J dropped 6 bases, with 13 bases sitting between them. CDR3 nucleotide sequence: TGTGCCATCAGTAACGGGGGTCACGATGAAAAACTGTTTTTT. Protein product: CAISNGGHDEKLFF.

The CDR3 is CASRRTSGRDEQFF. The CDR3 DNA is TGTGCCAGCAGAAGGACTAGCGGGAGGGATGAGCAGTTCTTC. The gene calls are TRBV6-4 and TRBJ2-1; 15 bases are a match to TRBD2. Trimming took 6 bases from V and 8 from J; bases not matched to a gene: 2. From germline, CDR1 is MRHNA and CDR2 SNTAGT. This CDR3 is 14 amino acids long.

V and J are TRBV5-1 and TRBJ2-7, with D maybe TRBD2 (5 bases). The germline CDR1 and CDR2 sequences are SGHRS and YFSETQ. V was shortened by 2 bases and J by 3 bases, with 12 bases between the two germline ends. The CDR3 contains 14 residues. CDR3: CASSFLPADYEQYF. CDR3 nucleotides: TGCGCCAGCAGCTTCTTGCCAGCGGACTACGAGCAGTACTTC.

The chain links TRBV11-2 to TRBJ2-1; 8 bases line up with TRBD2. Germline V gene data show CDR1 as SGHAT and CDR2 as FQNNGV. There are 16 residues in the CDR3. V dropped 4 bases and J dropped 0; count of bases not matched to a gene: 5. The CDR3 protein is CASSSSGTSSYNEQFF. As DNA, the CDR3 is TGTGCCAGCAGCTCGAGCGGGACTAGCTCCTACAATGAGCAGTTCTTC.

This clone appeared a single time. The chain joins TRBV28 to TRBJ1-5, with D tentatively TRBD1 (5 bases). CDR1 MDHEN and CDR2 SYDVKM come from the germline V gene. The CDR3 is 13 amino acids. Trimming stripped 11 bases from V and 3 bases from J, with 14 bases between. In DNA, the CDR3 is TGTGCCCTGGGGCAATCCTTCAATCAGCCCCAGCATTTT. This sequence encodes CALGQSFNQPQHF.

There are a few counts of this clone. The J gene is TRBJ1-1, the V gene TRBV27; D may be TRBD1 (6 bases). Germline CDR1 MNHEY, CDR2 SMNVEV (reference sequence). Deletions cut 0 bases from V and 1 base from J, with 9 bases between. The CDR3 has 15 amino acids. CDR3 nucleotide sequence: TGTGCCAGCAGTTTATCGGGACATAAGAACACTGAAGCTTTCTTT. Residues: CASSLSGHKNTEAFF.

This clone was recorded at least ten times. The chain uses TRBV7-2 and TRBJ2-6; D is unresolved. The CDR3 runs 15 residues. Germline V CDR1 and CDR2: SGHTA, FQGNSA. Trimming took 1 base from V and 1 from J, leaving 5 bases between them. CDR3 sequence: CASSLVFSGANVLTF. Written as DNA, the CDR3 is TGTGCCAGCAGCTTAGTCTTTTCTGGGGCCAACGTCCTGACTTTC. The full variable domain, in which reference TRBV7-2 and TRBJ2-6 provide the parts outside the CDR3, is GAGVSQSPSNKVTEKGKDVELRCDPISGHTALYWYRQSLGQGLEFLIYFQGNSAPDKSGLPSDRFSAERTGGSVSTLTIQRTQQEDSAVYLCASSLVFSGANVLTFGAGSRLTVL.

V gene TRBV2 combines with J gene TRBJ2-7, with 12 bases aligning to TRBD2. This CDR3 spans 15 amino acids. The V gene's germline CDR1 is SNHLY and CDR2 FYNNEI. The trim removed 5 bases at V and 6 bases at J, leaving 8 bases unmatched. The CDR3 DNA reads as TGTGCCAGCAGTCCAGAACTAGCGGGAGGAAGCGAGCAGTACTTC. Its translation: CASSPELAGGSEQYF.

The chain uses TRBV10-3 and TRBJ1-4; D perhaps matches TRBD1 (6 bases). V lost 10 bases and J lost 6, with 15 bases in between. This CDR3 is 13 amino acids long. CDR1 ENHRY and CDR2 SYGVKD come from the germline V gene. For the CDR3, the DNA is TGTGCCACCGGGGGAGGGGGAGATGAAAAACTGTTTTTT. Translated, it gives CATGGGGDEKLFF.

The rearrangement uses TRBV27 and TRBJ2-1; TRBD2 aligns across 8 bases. Germline V gives CDR1 MNHEY, CDR2 SMNVEV (reference sequence). The CDR3 length is 14 residues. After removal of 5 bases from V and 7 bases from J, the junction contained 7 bases not matched to a gene. CDR3 loop: CASSLILAANEQFF. In nucleotides, the CDR3 is TGTGCCAGCAGTCTCATACTAGCGGCGAATGAGCAGTTCTTC.

This clone was counted only a few times. V is TRBV7-8 and J is TRBJ2-2; 7 nucleotides match TRBD1. V shed 6 bases, J shed 5 bases, and the junction held 9 bases outside the gene matches. The CDR3 covers 15 residues. Germline CDR1 and CDR2: SGHVS and FQNEAQ. CDR3 nucleotide sequence: TGTGCCAGCAGTTTGAGACAGGGTGTTACCGGGGAGCTGTTTTTT. Its translation is CASSLRQGVTGELFF.

This clone showed up just a few times. This rearrangement joins TRBV5-8 to TRBJ2-7; 9 nucleotides match TRBD1. The CDR3 length is 14 residues. V shed 0 bases, J shed 3 bases, and the junction held 1 base outside the gene matches. Germline V lookup: CDR1 SGHTS, CDR2 YDEGEE. In DNA, the CDR3 is TGTGCCAGCAGCTTGGGGGGACAGGGCTACGAGCAGTACTTC. Its translation: CASSLGGQGYEQYF. The full variable domain, rest sourced from reference TRBV5-8 and TRBJ2-7, is EAGVTQSPTHLIKTRGQQATLRCSPISGHTSVYWYQQALGLGLQFLLWYDEGEERNRGNFPPRFSGRQFPNYSSELNVNALELEDSALYLCASSLGGQGYEQYFGPGTRLTVT.

The chain combines TRBV19 with TRBJ2-7, with D unclear. Germline V CDR1 and CDR2: LNHDA, SQIVND (reference sequence). The CDR3 has 14 residues. V was shortened by 2 bases and J by 7 bases, with 15 bases between the two germline ends. The CDR3 spells CASSIIIWSYEQYF. As DNA, the CDR3 is TGTGCCAGTAGTATAATAATATGGTCGTATGAGCAGTACTTC.

V usage is TRBV6-5 and J usage is TRBJ2-1; 7 positions match TRBD1. This CDR3 contains 14 residues. The germline gives CDR1 MNHEY, CDR2 SVGAGI. V shed 6 bases, J shed 7 bases, and the junction held 9 bases outside the gene matches. DNA of the CDR3: TGTGCCAGCAGGCCAGGGACAGTAGTGAATGAGCAGTTCTTC. This codes for CASRPGTVVNEQFF.

The V gene is TRBV11-2, the J gene TRBJ2-3; D might be TRBD1 (6 bases). The CDR3 runs to 15 residues. The germline V and J ends were trimmed by 5 bases and 1 base, with 13 bases remaining between them. Germline loops: CDR1 SGHAT, CDR2 FQNNGV. The CDR3 sequence: CASSPGVGGTDTQYF. Written as DNA, the CDR3 is TGTGCCAGCAGCCCAGGGGTGGGCGGCACAGATACGCAGTATTTT. The variable domain in full, with the rest retrieved from reference TRBV11-2 and TRBJ2-3, is EAGVAQSPRYKIIEKRQSVAFWCNPISGHATLYWYQQILGQGPKLLIQFQNNGVVDDSQLPKDRFSAERLKGVDSTLKIQPAKLEDSAVYLCASSPGVGGTDTQYFGPGTRLTVL.

The chain couples TRBV19 to TRBJ2-3; TRBD2 agrees at 14 bases. The CDR3 is made up of 18 amino acids. CDR1 LNHDA and CDR2 SQIVND come from the germline V gene (reference sequence). V shed 1 base and J 5 bases; nucleotides not matched to a gene: 8. The CDR3 protein is CASSIGTSGRLLGDTQYF. The CDR3 coding sequence is TGTGCCAGTAGTATAGGGACTAGCGGGAGGCTACTCGGAGATACGCAGTATTTT. The full variable domain, its missing parts supplied by reference TRBV19 and TRBJ2-3, is DGGITQSPKYLFRKEGQNVTLSCEQNLNHDAMYWYRQDPGQGLRLIYYSQIVNDFQKGDIAEGYSVSREKKESFPLTVTSAQKNPTAFYLCASSIGTSGRLLGDTQYFGPGTRLTVL.

The V call is TRBV6-5, the J call TRBJ1-1; no clear D gene. The CDR3 totals 14 residues. Germline V gene sequence: CDR1 MNHEY, CDR2 SVGAGI. V lost 0 bases and J 3 bases, leaving 8 bases between the germline ends. The CDR3 region has the DNA TGTGCCAGCAGTTACTCGGCAGGATACACTGAAGCTTTCTTT. The encoded protein is CASSYSAGYTEAFF.

This clone was counted ten times or more. Additional DNA sequences in this sample encode the identical CDR3. The chain carries TRBV5-1 and TRBJ2-7; D might be TRBD2 (5 bases). The V end was cut by 0 bases, the J end by 2 bases, with 12 bases between. This CDR3 spans 15 amino acids. Germline CDR1 SGHRS, CDR2 YFSETQ. CDR3 residues: CASSLGAGETYEQYF. The CDR3 region has the DNA TGCGCCAGCAGCTTGGGGGCCGGGGAGACCTACGAGCAGTACTTC.

As for this clone: Other DNA sequences in this sample translate to the same CDR3. The genes are TRBV28 and TRBJ2-7; 10 nucleotides line up with TRBD1. With V trimmed by 4 bases and J by 1 base, 4 bases remained unmatched. The CDR3 length is 15 residues. CDR1 MDHEN and CDR2 SYDVKM come from the germline V gene. CDR3 region: CASSSPGQGSYEQYF. CDR3 coding DNA: TGTGCCAGCAGTTCCCCGGGACAGGGGTCCTACGAGCAGTACTTC. Using reference TRBV28 and TRBJ2-7 for the parts outside the CDR3, the full variable domain is DVKVTQSSRYLVKRTGEKVFLECVQDMDHENMFWYRQDPGLGLRLIYFSYDVKMKEKGDIPEGYSVSREKKERFSLILESASTNQTSMYLCASSSPGQGSYEQYFGPGTRLTVT.

This sequence joins TRBV6-6 and TRBJ1-4; 9 bases line up with TRBD1. V shed 7 bases and J 2 bases; nucleotides not matched to a gene: 5. This CDR3 spans 15 amino acids. CDR1 and CDR2 from the germline V gene are MNHNY and SVGAGI (reference sequence). This chain's CDR3 is CASTLDRGTNEKLFF. For the CDR3, the DNA is TGTGCCAGCACCCTCGACAGGGGGACTAATGAAAAACTGTTTTTT.